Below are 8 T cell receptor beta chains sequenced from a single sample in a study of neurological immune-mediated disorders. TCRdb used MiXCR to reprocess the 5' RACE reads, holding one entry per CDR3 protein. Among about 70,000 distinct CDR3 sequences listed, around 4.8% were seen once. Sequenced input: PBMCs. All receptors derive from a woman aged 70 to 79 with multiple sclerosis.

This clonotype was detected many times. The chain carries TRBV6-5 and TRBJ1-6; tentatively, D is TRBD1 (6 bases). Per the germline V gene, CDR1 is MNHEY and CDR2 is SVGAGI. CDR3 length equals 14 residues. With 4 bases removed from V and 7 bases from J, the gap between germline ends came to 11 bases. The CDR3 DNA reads TGTGCCAGCAGTTGGGGGCAGGGGAATTCACCCCTCCACTTT. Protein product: CASSWGQGNSPLHF.

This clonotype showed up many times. This CDR3 is CASSLETSLEQYF. The CDR3 DNA follows: TGTGCCAGCAGCTTAGAAACTTCATTGGAGCAGTACTTC. The chain combines TRBV11-2 with TRBJ2-7; unclear D gene. The CDR3 has 13 residues. Germline-derived CDR1 and CDR2 are SGHAT and FQNNGV. V was shortened by 0 bases and J by 7 bases, with 10 bases between the two germline ends.

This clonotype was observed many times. In DNA form, the CDR3 reads TGCAGTGCTAGAGATGGCGGGAGGAGGGCCAATGAGCAGTTCTTC. This gives the protein CSARDGGRRANEQFF. The J gene is TRBJ2-1, the V gene TRBV20-1, with 8 bases that match TRBD2. Trimming took 0 bases from V and 6 from J; bases not matched to a gene: 7. The CDR3 is 15 amino acids. CDR1 and CDR2 from the germline V gene are DFQATT and SNEGSKA (reference sequence).

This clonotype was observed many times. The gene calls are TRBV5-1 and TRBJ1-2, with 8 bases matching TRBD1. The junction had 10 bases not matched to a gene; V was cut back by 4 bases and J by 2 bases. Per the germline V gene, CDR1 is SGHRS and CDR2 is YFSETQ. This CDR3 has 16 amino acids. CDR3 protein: CASSAAQGAVNYGYTF. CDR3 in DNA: TGCGCCAGCAGCGCAGCTCAGGGGGCAGTAAACTATGGCTACACCTTC.

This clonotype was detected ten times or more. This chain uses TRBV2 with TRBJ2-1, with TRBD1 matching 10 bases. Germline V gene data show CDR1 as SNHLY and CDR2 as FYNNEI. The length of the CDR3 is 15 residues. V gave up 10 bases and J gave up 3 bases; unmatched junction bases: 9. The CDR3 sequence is CATAAGTGDYNEQFF. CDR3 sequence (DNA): TGTGCCACAGCAGCCGGGACAGGGGACTACAATGAGCAGTTCTTC. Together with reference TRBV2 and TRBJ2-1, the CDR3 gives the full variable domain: EPEVTQTPSHQVTQMGQEVILRCVPISNHLYFYWYRQILGQKVEFLVSFYNNEISEKSEIFDDQFSVERPDGSNFTLKIRSTKLEDSAMYFCATAAGTGDYNEQFFGPGTRLTVL.

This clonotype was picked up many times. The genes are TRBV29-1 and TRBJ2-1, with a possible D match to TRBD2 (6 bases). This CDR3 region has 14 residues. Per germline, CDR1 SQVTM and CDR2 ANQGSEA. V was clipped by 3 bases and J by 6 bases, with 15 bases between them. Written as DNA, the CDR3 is TGCAGCGTTGATCTTCCCGGGGGTCCCAATGAGCAGTTCTTC. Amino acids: CSVDLPGGPNEQFF.

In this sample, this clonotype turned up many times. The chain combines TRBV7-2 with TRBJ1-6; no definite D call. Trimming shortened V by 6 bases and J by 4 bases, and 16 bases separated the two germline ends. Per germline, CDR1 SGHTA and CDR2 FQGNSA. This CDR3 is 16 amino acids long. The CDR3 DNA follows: TGTGCCAGCAGAGTCTCGGGTAGCGGTTATAATTCACCCCTCCACTTT. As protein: CASRVSGSGYNSPLHF.

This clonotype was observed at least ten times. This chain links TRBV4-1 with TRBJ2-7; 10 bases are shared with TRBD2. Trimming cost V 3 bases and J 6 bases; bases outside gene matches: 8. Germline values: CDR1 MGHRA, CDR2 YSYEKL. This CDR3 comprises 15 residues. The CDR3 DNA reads TGCGCCAGCAGCCAGGCTCCGGGACTAGCGCGCGAGCAGTACTTC. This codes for CASSQAPGLAREQYF.